The 25 T cell receptor beta chains presented below share a single source sample, sequenced in a study of OX40 agonist ivuxolimab in advanced cancers. Measured with immunoSEQ multiplex PCR; TCRdb has only the in-frame clones, and not every one. The profile shows tens of thousands of clones, around 83% of them singletons. Sequenced here: CD4+ or CD8+ T cells sorted from blood, sampled in a trial of the OX40 agonist ivuxolimab. The receptors come from an adult with an advanced solid tumor such as melanoma, head and neck, liver or kidney cancer.

The chain recombines TRBV7-2 with TRBJ2-2; D possibly corresponds to TRBD1 (5 bases). Germline CDR1 reads SGHTA; CDR2 reads FQGNSA. The CDR3 totals 15 residues. Trimming cost V 1 base and J 8 bases, with 14 bases left between them. The CDR3 protein is CASSLGGADSGELFF. DNA for the CDR3: TGTGCCAGCAGCTTAGGTGGGGCAGACTCTGGGGAGCTGTTTTTT.

V gene TRBV5-1 combines with J gene TRBJ2-5; D is possibly TRBD2 (5 bases). The DNA end lines up better with TRBJ2-7; the J call may be wrong. The CDR3 has 13 residues. Germline V gives CDR1 SGHRS, CDR2 YFSETQ. CDR3: CASSLDGDTEQYF. CDR3 sequence (DNA): TGCGCCAGCAGCCTGGACGGGGATACCGAGCAGTACTTC.

V is TRBV5-1 and J is TRBJ2-5, with D perhaps TRBD2 (5 bases). This CDR3 is built from 13 residues. Germline assignment: CDR1 SGHRS and CDR2 YFSETQ. Trimming pared 1 base from V and 5 bases from J, leaving 9 bases between. The CDR3 DNA follows: TGCGCCAGCAGCTTGAGTGGGGAGGAGACCCAGTACTTC. It is translated as CASSLSGEETQYF.

CDR3 protein: CASSLDQLVYEQYF. CDR3 DNA: TGTGCCAGCAGCTTAGATCAGCTCGTCTACGAGCAGTACTTC. V usage is TRBV11-2 and J usage is TRBJ2-7; D gene ambiguous. The CDR3 sequence is 14 residues long. V was pared by 0 bases and J by 3 bases, with 9 bases between. Germline assignment: CDR1 SGHAT and CDR2 FQNNGV.

CDR3 region: CASSLDTAGGGLYGYTF. As DNA, the CDR3 is TGTGCCAGCAGCTTAGATACGGCAGGGGGAGGTCTATATGGCTACACCTTC. This rearrangement joins TRBV7-2 to TRBJ1-2; 7 bases map to TRBD1. This CDR3 has 17 amino acids. The V and J ends lost 1 base and 5 bases, in that order; junction bases with no gene match: 13. Per the germline V gene, CDR1 is SGHTA and CDR2 is FQGNSA.

The V call is TRBV9, the J call TRBJ2-3; 12 nucleotides agree with TRBD2. The CDR3 has 15 residues. From germline, CDR1 is SGDLS and CDR2 YYNGEE. With V trimmed by 4 bases and J by 5 bases, 5 bases remained unmatched. The CDR3 sequence: CASSTSGRSGDTQYF. The CDR3 nucleotides are TGTGCCAGCAGCACTAGCGGGAGGTCGGGAGATACGCAGTATTTT.

J is TRBJ2-7 and V is TRBV7-9; 7 nucleotides line up with TRBD2. V gave up 8 bases and J gave up 3 bases; unmatched junction bases: 4. The CDR3 consists of 12 residues. Germline loops: CDR1 SEHNR, CDR2 FQNEAQ (reference sequence). CDR3 region: CASGLEGYEQYF. For the CDR3, the DNA is TGTGCCAGCGGACTAGAAGGCTACGAGCAGTACTTC. The full variable domain, in which reference TRBV7-9 and TRBJ2-7 provide the parts outside the CDR3, is DTGVSQNPRHKITKRGQNVTFRCDPISEHNRLYWYRQTLGQGPEFLTYFQNEAQLEKSRLLSDRFSAERPKGSFSTLEIQRTEQGDSAMYLCASGLEGYEQYFGPGTRLTVT.

The gene calls are TRBV11-2 and TRBJ2-5, with 10 positions matching TRBD2. The ends lost 8 bases at V and 1 base at J; junction bases unmatched: 10. This CDR3 contains 16 residues. CDR1 is SGHAT and CDR2 is FQNNGV in the germline V gene. CDR3 region: CASGLLVAGGQETQYF. The DNA of the CDR3 is TGTGCCAGCGGCCTACTTGTAGCGGGAGGCCAAGAGACCCAGTACTTC.

The chain combines TRBV5-4 with TRBJ1-5; possible D gene TRBD1, 6 bases. The germline V and J ends were trimmed by 2 bases and 4 bases, with 7 bases remaining between them. The CDR3 is 13 residues long. Germline lookup yields CDR1 SGHNT and CDR2 YYREEE (reference sequence). The DNA of the CDR3 is TGTGCCAGCAGCTTCCAGGGGAATCAGCCCCAGCATTTT. Its translation: CASSFQGNQPQHF. Drawing the rest from reference TRBV5-4 and TRBJ1-5, the complete variable domain is ETGVTQSPTHLIKTRGQQVTLRCSSQSGHNTVSWYQQALGQGPQFIFQYYREEENGRGNFPPRFSGLQFPNYSSELNVNALELDDSALYLCASSFQGNQPQHFGDGTRLSIL.

This chain joins TRBV19 and TRBJ2-1; TRBD2 agrees at 9 bases. The V and J ends lost 7 bases and 5 bases, in that order; junction bases with no gene match: 15. This CDR3 has 17 residues. The V gene's germline CDR1 is LNHDA and CDR2 SQIVND (reference sequence). The CDR3: CASIGGSGSGVHNEQFF. The CDR3 coding sequence is TGTGCCAGTATAGGGGGTAGCGGGAGTGGGGTCCACAATGAGCAGTTCTTC.

The chain employs TRBV28 and TRBJ2-6; D is unclear. Germline V gene lookup returns CDR1 MDHEN and CDR2 SYDVKM. The CDR3 runs 15 residues. Trimming pared 2 bases from V and 0 bases from J, leaving 5 bases between. CDR3 sequence (DNA): TGTGCCAGCAGTTTAGGGATCTCTGGGGCCAACGTCCTGACTTTC. It is translated as CASSLGISGANVLTF.

CDR3 DNA sequence: TGTGCCAGCAGCCTCAGACTAGCGGGCGCCCGCGGGGATACGCAGTATTTT. Translation gives CASSLRLAGARGDTQYF. V is TRBV13 and J is TRBJ2-3; 10 positions agree with TRBD2. J was trimmed by 6 bases and V by 5 bases; bases with no gene match: 14. CDR3 length: 17 amino acids. CDR1 and CDR2 from the germline V gene are PRHDT and FYEKMQ (reference sequence). Combining the CDR3 with reference TRBV13 and TRBJ2-3 gives the whole variable domain AAGVIQSPRHLIKEKRETATLKCYPIPRHDTVYWYQQGPGQDPQFLISFYEKMQSDKGSIPDRFSAQQFSDYHSELNMSSLELGDSALYFCASSLRLAGARGDTQYFGPGTRLTVL.

This chain joins TRBV5-4 and TRBJ2-1; 8 bases match TRBD1. Per germline, CDR1 SGHNT and CDR2 YYREEE (reference sequence). This CDR3 region has 15 residues. Trimming took 4 bases from V and 0 from J; bases not matched to a gene: 3. The CDR3 loop is CASSPGQASYNEQFF. CDR3 nucleotides: TGTGCCAGCAGCCCGGGACAGGCCTCCTACAATGAGCAGTTCTTC.

The chain employs TRBV6-5 and TRBJ1-2, with D possibly matching TRBD1 (5 bases). This CDR3 spans 14 amino acids. CDR1 and CDR2 from the germline V gene are MNHEY and SVGAGI. V dropped 7 bases and J dropped 2 bases, with 14 bases sitting between them. The CDR3 reads CASTLRGSNYGYTF. CDR3 DNA: TGTGCCAGCACCCTAAGGGGATCAAACTATGGCTACACCTTC.

The chain couples TRBV18 to TRBJ2-5, with TRBD1 matching over 11 bases. After removal of 0 bases from V and 3 bases from J, the junction contained 6 bases not matched to a gene. In germline, CDR1 is KGHSH, CDR2 LQKENI. The CDR3 loop spans 17 amino acids. As DNA, the CDR3 is TGTGCCAGCTCACCACCGCTAGGACAGGGGGCGAAAGAGACCCAGTACTTC. Translating it yields CASSPPLGQGAKETQYF.

This sequence joins TRBV7-8 and TRBJ2-6, with 10 bases aligning to TRBD2. With 4 bases clipped from V and 0 bases from J, the junction kept 6 bases outside the gene matches. The CDR3 has 18 amino acids. Germline-derived CDR1 and CDR2 are SGHVS and FQNEAQ. Here the CDR3 reads CASSSVTSGISGANVLTF. CDR3 nucleotides: TGTGCCAGCAGCTCGGTAACTAGCGGGATCTCTGGGGCCAACGTCCTGACTTTC.

V and J are TRBV11-3 and TRBJ1-1; 7 positions agree with TRBD1. The CDR3 spans 14 residues. Looked up from germline, CDR1 is SGHNT and CDR2 is YENEEA. Germline trimming cut 1 base from V and 4 bases from J; bases unmatched to any gene: 3. CDR3 sequence (DNA): TGTGCCAGCAGCTTAGGACAGGGAGTCACTGAAGCTTTCTTT. It codes for CASSLGQGVTEAFF.

The rearrangement joins TRBV28 to TRBJ1-2; D remains ambiguous. Germline V CDR1 and CDR2: MDHEN, SYDVKM. Trimming shortened V by 7 bases and J by 1 base, and 10 bases separated the two germline ends. The CDR3 runs 13 residues. CDR3 sequence: CASTLYGNYGYTF. The CDR3 DNA follows: TGTGCCAGCACACTGTACGGTAACTATGGCTACACCTTC.

This clone was seen only a few times. The rearrangement joins TRBV11-2 to TRBJ2-7; TRBD2 agrees at 10 bases. The length of the CDR3 is 15 residues. CDR1 is SGHAT and CDR2 is FQNNGV in the germline V gene. V dropped 1 base and J dropped 3; count of bases not matched to a gene: 3. As DNA, the CDR3 is TGTGCCAGCAGCTTAGCTAGCGGGAGAATCTACGAGCAGTACTTC. This codes for CASSLASGRIYEQYF.

V gene TRBV7-2 combines with J gene TRBJ2-7, with D maybe TRBD2 (5 bases). The germline V and J ends were trimmed by 10 bases and 0 bases, with 13 bases remaining between them. CDR1 is SGHTA and CDR2 is FQGNSA in the germline V gene. The CDR3 is made up of 13 amino acids. The CDR3 bases are TGTGCCATCGAGATGAGGGACTCCTACGAGCAGTACTTC. Encoded protein: CAIEMRDSYEQYF.

The gene calls are TRBV5-1 and TRBJ1-1; D is uncertain. V was shortened by 4 bases and J by 1 base, with 11 bases between the two germline ends. Per the germline V gene, CDR1 is SGHRS and CDR2 is YFSETQ. The CDR3 runs 14 residues. The CDR3 protein is CASSHSRTNTEAFF. CDR3 bases: TGCGCCAGCAGCCACAGTCGAACGAACACTGAAGCTTTCTTT.

The rearrangement uses TRBV2 and TRBJ2-5; 11 bases map to TRBD2. Germline V gene lookup returns CDR1 SNHLY and CDR2 FYNNEI. The J segment lost 4 bases and the V segment lost 11 bases, leaving 9 bases of the junction unmatched. CDR3 length: 14 amino acids. CDR3 amino acids: CAVNSGRAVETQYF. As DNA, the CDR3 is TGTGCCGTAAATAGCGGGAGGGCGGTAGAGACCCAGTACTTC. Looking up the rest from reference TRBV2 and TRBJ2-5 gives the full variable domain: EPEVTQTPSHQVTQMGQEVILRCVPISNHLYFYWYRQILGQKVEFLVSFYNNEISEKSEIFDDQFSVERPDGSNFTLKIRSTKLEDSAMYFCAVNSGRAVETQYFGPGTRLLVL.

J is TRBJ2-3 and V is TRBV9; 7 bases fit TRBD1. The CDR3 has 18 amino acids. Germline-derived CDR1 and CDR2 are SGDLS and YYNGEE. V lost 0 bases, J lost 5 bases, and 15 bases stayed unmatched. The CDR3 DNA follows: TGTGCCAGCAGCGTAGGGCCCTCTACAGGGGTATTAGGAGATACGCAGTATTTT. Protein: CASSVGPSTGVLGDTQYF.

The chain joins TRBV11-3 to TRBJ2-2, with TRBD1 as a possible D gene (6 bases). The germline V gene has CDR1 SGHNT and CDR2 YENEEA. The CDR3 totals 15 residues. V was cut by 4 bases and J by 4 bases, with 13 bases left in between. The CDR3 nucleotides are TGTGCCAGCAGCTCCCGGACAGACCTCACCGGGGAGCTGTTTTTT. This gives the protein CASSSRTDLTGELFF.

The genes are TRBV6-1 and TRBJ2-1; 10 nucleotides agree with TRBD1. Per the germline V gene, CDR1 is MNHNS and CDR2 is SASEGT. The CDR3 covers 16 residues. The V gene end was trimmed by 4 bases and the J gene end by 3 bases; junction bases not matched to a gene: 6. The DNA of the CDR3 is TGTGCCAGCAGTGGGGACAGGGGTTTGGTCTACAATGAGCAGTTCTTC. It encodes CASSGDRGLVYNEQFF.